Listed below are T cell receptor beta chains from one sample, sequenced in a study of Graves' ophthalmopathy and Graves' hyperthyroidism. TCRdb itself ran the multiplex PCR reads through MiXCR, one entry per CDR3 protein. The sample includes almost 750,000 distinct CDR3 sequences, 35% to 50% of them seen just once. Sequencing was carried out using peripheral blood. These receptors were taken from an adult man with Graves' ophthalmopathy. Each CDR3 is given with its conserved first and last residue. A D gene is named only where the DNA matches it firmly. Expanded clones are given a class, and other clones once, few, many or no size at all.

D: TRBD1; V: TRBV19; J: TRBJ1-1; size: few; length: 15; DNA: TGTGCCAGTAGTATCACAGGGGGGATGAACACTGAAGCTTTCTTT; CDR3: CASSITGGMNTEAFF
D: TRBD1; V: TRBV25-1; J: TRBJ1-2; size: .; length: 16; DNA: TGTGCCAACAGGCCACAGGGGGCTGGATCGCGTCCTGGCTACACCTTC; CDR3: CANRPQGAGSRPGYTF
D: .; V: TRBV7-9; J: TRBJ1-2; size: .; length: 16; DNA: TGTGCCAGCAGCTTAAACAGGGACGTCCTACGCTATGGCTACACCTTC; CDR3: CASSLNRDVLRYGYTF
D: TRBD1; V: TRBV5-5; J: TRBJ1-2; size: .; length: 13; DNA: TGTGCCAGCAGCGACGGACAGGGGTATGGCTACACCTTC; CDR3: CASSDGQGYGYTF
D: .; V: TRBV7-9; J: TRBJ2-2; size: few; length: 17; DNA: TGTGCCAGCAGCCACGTAATAGGTCCGACGAACACCGGGGAGCTGTTTTTT; CDR3: CASSHVIGPTNTGELFF
D: .; V: TRBV5-6; J: TRBJ2-7; size: many; length: 13; DNA: TGTGCCAGCAGCTGGGGCGACTCCTACGAGCAGTACTTC; CDR3: CASSWGDSYEQYF
D: TRBD1; V: TRBV20-1; J: TRBJ1-5; size: .; length: 16; DNA: TGCAGTGCCCCTAAAGGACAGGAAGCTTTAAGGCAGCCCCAGCATTTT; CDR3: CSAPKGQEALRQPQHF
D: .; V: TRBV24-1; J: TRBJ1-5; size: .; length: 16; DNA: TGTGCCAGCAGTTTCCCAAGCCCCACTGGGAATCAGCCCCAGCATTTT; CDR3: CASSFPSPTGNQPQHF
D: TRBD1; V: TRBV6-6; J: TRBJ2-7; size: few; length: 15; DNA: TGTGCCAGCAGATTCAGGGACAGGGGAAACCACGAGCAGTACTTC; CDR3: CASRFRDRGNHEQYF
D: TRBD1; V: TRBV2; J: TRBJ1-4; size: few; length: 14; DNA: TGTGCCAGCAGTCCTGGACAGGGGGATGAAAAACTGTTTTTT; CDR3: CASSPGQGDEKLFF
D: TRBD1; V: TRBV6-2/TRBV6-3; J: TRBJ2-7; size: .; length: 15; DNA: TGTGCCAGCAGTTCTCTCGGGACAGGGAGTTACGAGCAGTACTTC; CDR3: CASSSLGTGSYEQYF
D: .; V: TRBV7-9; J: TRBJ1-4; size: few; length: 13; DNA: TGTGCCAGCAGCCCCGGGGGGCATGAAACACTGTTTTTT; CDR3: CASSPGGHETLFF
D: TRBD1; V: TRBV11-2; J: TRBJ2-5; size: many; length: 15; DNA: TGTGCCAGCAGCCCAGAGTGGACAGGCCAAGAGACCCAGTACTTC; CDR3: CASSPEWTGQETQYF
D: TRBD2; V: TRBV7-9; J: TRBJ2-5; size: .; length: 15; DNA: TGTGCCAGCAGCTTGCGGGGGGGCAGTACGGAGACCCAGTACTTC; CDR3: CASSLRGGSTETQYF
D: TRBD2; V: TRBV10-3; J: TRBJ2-7; size: many; length: 14; DNA: TGTGCCATCAGTGCGTCAGCTAGCGGGACCGAGCAGTACTTC; CDR3: CAISASASGTEQYF
D: .; V: TRBV4-1; J: TRBJ2-5; size: .; length: 13; DNA: TGCGCCAGCAGCTATGACGGGAATCGGGCCCAGTACTTC; CDR3: CASSYDGNRAQYF
D: TRBD1; V: TRBV29-1; J: TRBJ2-7; size: .; length: 13; DNA: TGCAGCGTTGGCGGGCAGGGGGTCGGGGAGCAGTACTTC; CDR3: CSVGGQGVGEQYF
D: .; V: TRBV7-9; J: TRBJ2-2; size: .; length: 11; DNA: TGTGCCAGCAGCTTAGGGTGGGGGCTGTTTTTT; CDR3: CASSLGWGLFF
D: .; V: TRBV20-1; J: TRBJ2-7; size: .; length: 14; DNA: TGCAGTGCTACTAGGGACGGCGCCTCCTACGAGCAGTACTTC; CDR3: CSATRDGASYEQYF
D: .; V: TRBV7-3; J: TRBJ1-2; size: many; length: 17; DNA: TGTGCCAGCAGCCAATTCGCCTGGGGCAGCAATAACTATGGCTACACCTTC; CDR3: CASSQFAWGSNNYGYTF
D: TRBD2; V: TRBV2; J: TRBJ2-3; size: once; length: 17; DNA: TGTGCCAAAGCAAGAGTTTCTGGCGGGAGCTCCACAGATACGCAGTATTTT; CDR3: CAKARVSGGSSTDTQYF
D: TRBD1; V: TRBV20-1; J: TRBJ2-6; size: few; length: 18; DNA: TGCAGTGCTAGAAGAGACACAGGGGGCGAGGCTGGGGCCAACGTCCTGACTTTC; CDR3: CSARRDTGGEAGANVLTF
D: .; V: TRBV19; J: TRBJ2-6; size: many; length: 17; DNA: TGTGCCAGTAGTGGGAAAGCCACCCCCTCTGGGGCCAACGTCCTGACTTTC; CDR3: CASSGKATPSGANVLTF
D: .; V: TRBV19; J: TRBJ2-2; size: .; length: 14; DNA: TGTGCCAGTAAATCGGGGGCGGACAACGGGGAGCTGTTTTTT; CDR3: CASKSGADNGELFF
D: TRBD1; V: TRBV9; J: TRBJ1-1; size: .; length: 16; DNA: TGTGCCAGCAGCGTAGCTGCACAGGGGGCGAACACTGAAGCTTTCTTT; CDR3: CASSVAAQGANTEAFF
D: .; V: TRBV7-9; J: TRBJ2-7; size: many; length: 15; DNA: TGTGCCAGCAGCCCAAGGACAGAGAGCTCCTACGAGCAGTACTTC; CDR3: CASSPRTESSYEQYF
D: TRBD1; V: TRBV7-9; J: TRBJ1-1; size: few; length: 14; DNA: TGTGCCAGCAGCGTAACAGGGGAGGACACTGAAGCTTTCTTT; CDR3: CASSVTGEDTEAFF
D: .; V: TRBV7-6; J: TRBJ1-4; size: .; length: 14; DNA: TGTTCCAGCACCTTAGATATCCAGCGTGTAAAACTGTTTTTT; CDR3: CSSTLDIQRVKLFF
D: .; V: TRBV7-9; J: TRBJ2-5; size: few; length: 15; DNA: TGTGCCAGCAGGATATCGGACAGGCGGGGAGAGACCCAGTACTTC; CDR3: CASRISDRRGETQYF
D: TRBD2; V: TRBV10-3; J: TRBJ2-7; size: many; length: 15; DNA: TGTGCCATCAGTGATCGGGCTAGCGGCTCCTACGAGCAGTACTTC; CDR3: CAISDRASGSYEQYF
D: TRBD2; V: TRBV7-9; J: TRBJ2-2; size: many; length: 15; DNA: TGTGCCAGCAGCAGGACTAGCGTAATCACCGGGGAGCTGTTTTTT; CDR3: CASSRTSVITGELFF
D: TRBD1; V: TRBV11-2; J: TRBJ2-6; size: .; length: 21; DNA: TGTGCCAGCAGCTTAGGTGGACAGGGCGAGAGACTTCTAGGGGGGGCCAACGTCCTGACTTTC; CDR3: CASSLGGQGERLLGGANVLTF
D: .; V: TRBV15; J: TRBJ1-1; size: few; length: 16; DNA: TGTGCCACCAGCAGAGATAGTCTCAGGGGAGGGACTGAAGCTTTCTTT; CDR3: CATSRDSLRGGTEAFF
D: .; V: TRBV15; J: TRBJ2-7; size: many; length: 13; DNA: TGTGCCACCAGCAGAGATTTAGCGGACGAGCAGTACTTC; CDR3: CATSRDLADEQYF
D: TRBD1; V: TRBV19; J: TRBJ1-1; size: .; length: 17; DNA: TGTGCCAGTAGTACAGTTGACAGGGGGAGGAAGGACACTGAAGCTTTCTTT; CDR3: CASSTVDRGRKDTEAFF
D: .; V: TRBV14; J: TRBJ2-7; size: .; length: 15; DNA: TGTGCCAGCAGCCAGATCACAGGGTTCTCCTACGAGCAGTACTTC; CDR3: CASSQITGFSYEQYF
D: TRBD1; V: TRBV7-2; J: TRBJ1-6; size: many; length: 15; DNA: TGTGCCAGCAGCGCCCGACAGGGCGATAATTCACCCCTCCACTTT; CDR3: CASSARQGDNSPLHF
D: TRBD2; V: TRBV20-1; J: TRBJ2-5; size: once; length: 15; DNA: TGCAGTGCTAGGATGAGCGGGGGGAACACAGATACGCAGTACTTC; CDR3: CSARMSGGNTDTQYF
D: TRBD2; V: TRBV7-2; J: TRBJ2-7; size: .; length: 16; DNA: TGTGCCAGCAGCTCACTAGCGGGGGTATCGACCTCCGAGCAGTACTTC; CDR3: CASSSLAGVSTSEQYF
D: TRBD2; V: TRBV20-1; J: TRBJ2-7; size: many; length: 18; DNA: TGCAGTGCTCTCCCGATCGCGGGACTAGCGGCCAACTCCTACGAGCAGTACTTC; CDR3: CSALPIAGLAANSYEQYF
D: .; V: TRBV10-3; J: TRBJ2-3; size: few; length: 14; DNA: TGTGCCATCAGGGCAGCGAGAACCACAGATACGCAGTATTTT; CDR3: CAIRAARTTDTQYF
D: .; V: TRBV2; J: TRBJ1-2; size: many; length: 14; DNA: TGTGCCAGCAGTGCAAGGGGGACATCCTATGGCTACACCTTC; CDR3: CASSARGTSYGYTF
D: .; V: TRBV20-1; J: TRBJ2-5; size: .; length: 14; DNA: TGCAGTGCCCCACTCCTCGGTGGGGAAGAGACCCAGTACTTC; CDR3: CSAPLLGGEETQYF
D: TRBD1; V: TRBV10-3; J: TRBJ1-2; size: .; length: 15; DNA: TGTGCCAGCAGTAACACCGGGACAGGTGATGATGGCTACACCTTC; CDR3: CASSNTGTGDDGYTF
D: TRBD1; V: TRBV7-9; J: TRBJ2-7; size: few; length: 15; DNA: TGTGCCAGCAGCCCACCGGGACAGGGGTATTACGAGCAGTACTTC; CDR3: CASSPPGQGYYEQYF
D: .; V: TRBV19; J: TRBJ1-1; size: many; length: 13; DNA: TGTGCCAGTAGTGCGGGAACTCATGGAGGAGCTTTCTTT; CDR3: CASSAGTHGGAFF
D: .; V: TRBV19; J: TRBJ1-1; size: few; length: 16; DNA: TGTGCCAGTAGTATGTCTTTCGGGCCCCTGAACACTGAAGCTTTCTTT; CDR3: CASSMSFGPLNTEAFF
D: TRBD1; V: TRBV11-2; J: TRBJ2-7; size: many; length: 15; DNA: TGTGCCAGCAGCTTAGTTGCAGGGGGCATCTACGAGCAGTACTTC; CDR3: CASSLVAGGIYEQYF
D: TRBD1; V: TRBV10-3; J: TRBJ2-1; size: .; length: 14; DNA: TGTGCCACCGAGGGGACAGGAACCTACAATGAGCAGTTCTTC; CDR3: CATEGTGTYNEQFF
D: .; V: TRBV15; J: TRBJ1-1; size: many; length: 13; DNA: TGTGCCACCAGCAGAATAGCGAACACTGAAGCTTTCTTT; CDR3: CATSRIANTEAFF
D: .; V: TRBV10-3; J: TRBJ2-5; size: .; length: 16; DNA: TGTGGCAGCTCCACGACTCCGGCTTGGCAGGGGGAGACCCAGTACTTC; CDR3: CGSSTTPAWQGETQYF
D: .; V: TRBV10-1; J: TRBJ1-2; size: many; length: 16; DNA: TGCGCCAGCCACAGCCCGGGAACCCATTCTAACTATGGCTACACCTTC; CDR3: CASHSPGTHSNYGYTF
D: TRBD2; V: TRBV20-1; J: TRBJ2-7; size: .; length: 15; DNA: TGCAGTGCTAGAGAGGCTAGCGGGGGATCCTACGAGCAGTACTTC; CDR3: CSAREASGGSYEQYF
D: TRBD1; V: TRBV20-1; J: TRBJ1-2; size: .; length: 15; DNA: TGCAGTGCTAGACGTCCCCGGGACAGGGGGGGTGGCTACACCTTC; CDR3: CSARRPRDRGGGYTF
D: .; V: TRBV7-9; J: TRBJ2-2; size: .; length: 15; DNA: TGTGCCAGCAGCTTATTTCAGGGAAACACCGGGGAGCTGTTTTTT; CDR3: CASSLFQGNTGELFF
D: .; V: TRBV9; J: TRBJ1-3; size: few; length: 15; DNA: TGTGCCAGCAGCACACAGGGAGCTCCTGGAAACACCATATATTTT; CDR3: CASSTQGAPGNTIYF
D: .; V: TRBV11-1; J: TRBJ2-1; size: .; length: 17; DNA: TGTGCCAGCAGGGAATTAGGTCCAGGGCCCCGCCCAAATGAGCAGTTCTTC; CDR3: CASRELGPGPRPNEQFF
D: .; V: TRBV5-8; J: TRBJ1-2; size: many; length: 14; DNA: TGTGCCAGCAGCTTGTCATCAGGAACCGGAGGCTACACCTTC; CDR3: CASSLSSGTGGYTF
D: .; V: TRBV7-9; J: TRBJ1-2; size: many; length: 13; DNA: TGTGCCAGCAGCTTTAACAGGGTCTATGGCTACACCTTC; CDR3: CASSFNRVYGYTF